This entry features one T cell receptor beta chain sequence. The antigen is unknown. Treatment reported: oral pan-JAK inhibitor, 5-10 mg twice daily. Alopecia areata patients gave lesional scalp punch biopsies and peripheral blood samples. The data were obtained in a study of CD8+ T cells in alopecia areata. Study details: Among treated patients, oral tofacitinib was administered at 5 to 10 mg twice daily. Study-level points and caveats: For lesional scalp, especially alopecia totalis/universalis, clonality was higher than in normal scalp. Tofacitinib significantly decreased scalp clonality and expanded CD8+ clones among top 100.

After isolation, RNA underwent reverse transcription to generate cDNA as the sequencing template. The method was immunoSEQ multiplex PCR; TCRdb's version includes in-frame clones alone and lacks a portion of them. Of 170,000 or so clones listed, under 60% were seen once; the top ten hold roughly 13%. The CDR3 is made up of 14 amino acids. Germline CDR1 is SEHNR and CDR2 is FQNEAQ (reference sequence). The V gene lost 1 base and the J gene lost 10 bases, with 17 bases spanning the gap. The chain uses TRBV7-9 and TRBJ2-7; TRBD1 is a possible D gene (7 bases). The sequence was obtained from a human donor with alopecia areata. The material was CD8+ T cells sorted from blood, obtained at week 24, from a patient treated with tofacitinib. CDR3 protein: CASSLEEGARTQYF. CDR3 DNA: TGTGCCAGCAGCTTAGAGGAGGGGGCGCGAACCCAGTACTTC. Looking up the rest from reference TRBV7-9 and TRBJ2-7 gives the full variable domain: DTGVSQNPRHKITKRGQNVTFRCDPISEHNRLYWYRQTLGQGPEFLTYFQNEAQLEKSRLLSDRFSAERPKGSFSTLEIQRTEQGDSAMYLCASSLEEGARTQYFGPGTRLTVT.